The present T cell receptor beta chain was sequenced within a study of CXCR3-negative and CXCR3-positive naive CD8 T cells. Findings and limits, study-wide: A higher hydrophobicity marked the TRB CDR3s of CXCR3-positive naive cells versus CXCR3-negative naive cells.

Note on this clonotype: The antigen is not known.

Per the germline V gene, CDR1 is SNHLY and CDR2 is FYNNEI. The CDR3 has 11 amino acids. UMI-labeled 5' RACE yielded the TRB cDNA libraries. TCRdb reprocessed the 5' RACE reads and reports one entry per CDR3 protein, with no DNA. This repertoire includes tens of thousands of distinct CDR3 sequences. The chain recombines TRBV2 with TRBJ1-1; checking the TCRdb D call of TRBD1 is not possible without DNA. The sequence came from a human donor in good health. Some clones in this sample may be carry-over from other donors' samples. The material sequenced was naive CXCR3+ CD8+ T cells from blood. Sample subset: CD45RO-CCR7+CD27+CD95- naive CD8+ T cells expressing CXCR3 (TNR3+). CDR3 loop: CASEGGTEAFF.